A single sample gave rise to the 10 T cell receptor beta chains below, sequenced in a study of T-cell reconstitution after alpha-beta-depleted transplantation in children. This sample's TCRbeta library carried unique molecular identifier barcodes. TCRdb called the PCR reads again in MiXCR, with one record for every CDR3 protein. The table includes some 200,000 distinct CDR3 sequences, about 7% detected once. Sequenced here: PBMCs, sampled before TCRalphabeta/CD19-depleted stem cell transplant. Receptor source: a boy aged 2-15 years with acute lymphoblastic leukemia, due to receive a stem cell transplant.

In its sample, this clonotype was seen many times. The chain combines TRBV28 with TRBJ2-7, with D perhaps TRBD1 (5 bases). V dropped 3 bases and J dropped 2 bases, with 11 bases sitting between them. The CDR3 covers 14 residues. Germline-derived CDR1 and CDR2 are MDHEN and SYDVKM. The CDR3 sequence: CASSFFPGTYEQYF. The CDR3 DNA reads TGTGCCAGCAGTTTCTTCCCAGGGACCTACGAGCAGTACTTC. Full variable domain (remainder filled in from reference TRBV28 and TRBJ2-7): DVKVTQSSRYLVKRTGEKVFLECVQDMDHENMFWYRQDPGLGLRLIYFSYDVKMKEKGDIPEGYSVSREKKERFSLILESASTNQTSMYLCASSFFPGTYEQYFGPGTRLTVT.

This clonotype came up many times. CDR3 in DNA: TGTGCCAGCAGTGTCAGGGGGGACACTGAAGCTTTCTTT. This gives the protein CASSVRGDTEAFF. The chain combines TRBV25-1 with TRBJ1-1; TRBD1 matches 7 bases. V lost 4 bases, J lost 3 bases, and 2 bases stayed unmatched. This CDR3 is 13 amino acids long. CDR1 and CDR2 (germline): MGHDK, SYGVNS.

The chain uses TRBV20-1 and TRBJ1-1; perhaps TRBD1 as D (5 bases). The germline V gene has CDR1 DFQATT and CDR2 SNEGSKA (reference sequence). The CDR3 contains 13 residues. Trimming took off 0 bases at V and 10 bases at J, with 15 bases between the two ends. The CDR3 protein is CSARDPGTEGAFF. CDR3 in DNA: TGCAGTGCTAGAGATCCCGGGACGGAGGGAGCTTTCTTT.

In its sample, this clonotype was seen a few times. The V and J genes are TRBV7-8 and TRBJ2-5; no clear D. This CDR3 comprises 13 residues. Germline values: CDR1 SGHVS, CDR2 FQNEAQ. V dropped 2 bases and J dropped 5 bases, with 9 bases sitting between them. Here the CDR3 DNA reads TGTGCCAGCAGCTTAAATGTGTTGGAGACCCAGTACTTC. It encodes CASSLNVLETQYF.

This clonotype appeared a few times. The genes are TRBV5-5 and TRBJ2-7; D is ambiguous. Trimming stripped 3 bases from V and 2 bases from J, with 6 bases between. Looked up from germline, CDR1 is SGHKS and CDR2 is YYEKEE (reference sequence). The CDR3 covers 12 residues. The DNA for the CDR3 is TGTGCCAGCAGCTATGGTACCTACGAGCAGTACTTC. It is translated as CASSYGTYEQYF.

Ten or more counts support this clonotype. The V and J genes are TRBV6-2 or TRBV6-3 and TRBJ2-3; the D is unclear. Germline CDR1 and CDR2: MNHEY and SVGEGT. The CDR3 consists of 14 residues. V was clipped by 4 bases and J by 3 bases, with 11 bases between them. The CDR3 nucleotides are TGTGCCAGCAGTTCCAGCGCCCAGACAGATACGCAGTATTTT. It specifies CASSSSAQTDTQYF.

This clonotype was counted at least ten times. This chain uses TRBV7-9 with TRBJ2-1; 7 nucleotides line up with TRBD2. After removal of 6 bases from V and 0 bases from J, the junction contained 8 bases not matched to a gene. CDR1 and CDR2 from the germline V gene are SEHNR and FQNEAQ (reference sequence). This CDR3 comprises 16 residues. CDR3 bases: TGTGCCAGCAGATTGCTAGCGGAGAGCTCCTACAATGAGCAGTTCTTC. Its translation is CASRLLAESSYNEQFF.

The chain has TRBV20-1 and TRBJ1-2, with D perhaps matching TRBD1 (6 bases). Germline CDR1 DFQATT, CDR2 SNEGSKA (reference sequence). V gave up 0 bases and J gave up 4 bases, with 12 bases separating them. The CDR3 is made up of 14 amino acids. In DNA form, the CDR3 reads TGCAGTGCTAGAGATGACCAGGGGATCTATGGCTACACCTTC. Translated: CSARDDQGIYGYTF.

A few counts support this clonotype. CDR3 DNA: TGTGCCAGCAGCCCCTTGGGGGGTTCGGCCGGGGAGCTGTTTTTT. Amino acids: CASSPLGGSAGELFF. This chain uses TRBV14 with TRBJ2-2, with D perhaps TRBD2 (6 bases). Trimming shortened V by 4 bases and J by 6 bases, and 15 bases separated the two germline ends. The CDR3 has 15 amino acids. Per germline, CDR1 SGHDN and CDR2 FVKESK. The complete variable domain, with remaining parts taken from reference TRBV14 and TRBJ2-2, reads EAGVTQFPSHSVIEKGQTVTLRCDPISGHDNLYWYRRVMGKEIKFLLHFVKESKQDESGMPNNRFLAERTGGTYSTLKVQPAELEDSGVYFCASSPLGGSAGELFFGEGSRLTVL.

CDR3 sequence: CASKTGGSPLHF. The CDR3 nucleotides read TGTGCCAGCAAGACAGGTGGATCACCCCTCCACTTT. The V gene is TRBV12-3 or TRBV12-4, the J gene TRBJ1-6; D possibly corresponds to TRBD1 (6 bases). The V gene lost 7 bases and the J gene lost 10 bases, with 11 bases spanning the gap. The CDR3 is made up of 12 amino acids.